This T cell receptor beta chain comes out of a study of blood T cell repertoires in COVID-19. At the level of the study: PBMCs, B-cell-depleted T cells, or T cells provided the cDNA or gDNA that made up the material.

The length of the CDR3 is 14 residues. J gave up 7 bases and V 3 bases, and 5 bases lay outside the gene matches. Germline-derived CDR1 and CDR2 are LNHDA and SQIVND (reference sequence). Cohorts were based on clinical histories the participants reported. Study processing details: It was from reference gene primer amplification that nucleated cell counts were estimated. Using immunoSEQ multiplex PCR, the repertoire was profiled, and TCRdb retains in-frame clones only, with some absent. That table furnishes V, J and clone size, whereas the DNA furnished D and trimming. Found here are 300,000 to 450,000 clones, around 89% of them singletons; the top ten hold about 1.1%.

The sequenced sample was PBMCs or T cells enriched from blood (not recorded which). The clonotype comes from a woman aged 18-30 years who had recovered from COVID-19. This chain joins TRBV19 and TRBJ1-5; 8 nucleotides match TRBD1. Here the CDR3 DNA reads TGTGCCAGTAGTATGGGACAGGCCGGCCAGCCCCAGCATTTT. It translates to CASSMGQAGQPQHF.